These 25 T cell receptor beta chains came from one sample sequenced in a study of beta chain features in type 1 diabetes. General study results and limits: Shorter TCRB CDR3s, moderately but significantly so, marked every one of the four CD4+ subsets in Type 1 diabetes patients.

Expressed TCRB transcripts were sequenced after all isolated RNA was converted to cDNA. The assay was immunoSEQ multiplex PCR, and TCRdb's table has in-frame clones only and misses some. Here the sample spans some 160,000 clones, about 10% being singletons. Their antigens remain unidentified. Input material: central memory CD4+ T cells from blood. The receptors here all came from a woman aged 30 to 39 with type 1 diabetes.

The chain carries TRBV11-3 and TRBJ2-7; a weak D match, TRBD2 (5 bases). The length of the CDR3 is 15 residues. Looked up from germline, CDR1 is SGHNT and CDR2 is YENEEA. V was shortened by 5 bases and J by 4 bases, with 18 bases between the two germline ends. DNA of the CDR3: TGTGCCAGCAGCATCGAAGGTCGGGGTTCGTACGAGCAGTACTTC. It is translated as CASSIEGRGSYEQYF.

In this sample, this clone turned up a few times. The CDR3 bases are TGTGCCAGCAGCTTCCTAGCGGGAGGACCCCGGGCGCAGTATTTT. The encoded protein is CASSFLAGGPRAQYF. The chain uses TRBV11-2 and TRBJ2-3, with TRBD2 matching 11 bases. Looked up from germline, CDR1 is SGHAT and CDR2 is FQNNGV. CDR3 size: 15 residues. V trimming: 3 bases; J trimming: 10 bases; junction bases outside the gene matches: 9.

The genes are TRBV7-8 and TRBJ1-5; D remains ambiguous. This CDR3 has 14 amino acids. Trimming took off 1 base at V and 7 bases at J, with 11 bases between the two ends. The germline V gene encodes CDR1 SGHVS and CDR2 FQNEAQ. The CDR3 protein is CASSLVRARQPQHF. The CDR3 DNA reads TGTGCCAGCAGCTTAGTGAGGGCGAGGCAGCCCCAGCATTTT.

This clone was detected a few times. The rearrangement joins TRBV5-4 to TRBJ2-5; TRBD1 matches 8 bases. With V trimmed by 3 bases and J by 5 bases, 12 bases remained unmatched. This CDR3 spans 16 amino acids. Germline CDR1 is SGHNT and CDR2 is YYREEE (reference sequence). CDR3 sequence: CASSSNRQGLDETQYF. In DNA form, the CDR3 reads TGTGCCAGCAGCTCTAATAGACAGGGGTTGGATGAGACCCAGTACTTC.

The J gene is TRBJ2-7, the V gene TRBV20-1, with a tentative D call TRBD2 (5 bases). This CDR3 is built from 10 residues. Germline V lookup: CDR1 DFQATT, CDR2 SNEGSKA (reference sequence). V lost 5 bases and J lost 5, with 7 bases in between. The CDR3 here is CSALANEQYF. CDR3 nucleotides: TGCAGTGCTTTAGCGAACGAGCAGTACTTC.

Turning to this clone: The same CDR3 arises from other DNA sequences in this sample as well. The chain recombines TRBV5-4 with TRBJ2-7; 8 bases agree with TRBD1. The CDR3 consists of 14 residues. J gave up 4 bases and V 1 base, and 4 bases lay outside the gene matches. Germline assignment: CDR1 SGHNT and CDR2 YYREEE (reference sequence). The DNA for the CDR3 is TGTGCCAGCAGCTTGCCAGGGGGCAATTACGAGCAGTACTTC. Translated, it gives CASSLPGGNYEQYF.

This sequence joins TRBV2 and TRBJ1-1; 9 bases are shared with TRBD1. CDR3 size: 12 residues. V shed 3 bases, J shed 8 bases, and the junction held 1 base outside the gene matches. Germline CDR1 and CDR2: SNHLY and FYNNEI. The CDR3 DNA follows: TGTGCCAGCAGTGAGACAGGGGGAGAAGCTTTCTTT. This codes for CASSETGGEAFF.

This clone came up once. The chain is built from TRBV5-4 and TRBJ2-5, with TRBD1 identical over 7 bases. J lost 0 bases, V lost 3 bases, and 2 bases had no gene match. CDR1 SGHNT and CDR2 YYREEE come from the germline V gene (reference sequence). The CDR3 is 14 residues long. The CDR3 region has the DNA TGTGCCAGCAGCTGGACAGGAAACCAAGAGACCCAGTACTTC. This translates into CASSWTGNQETQYF.

This clone turned up a few times. This chain links TRBV7-2 with TRBJ2-6, with D tentatively TRBD2 (6 bases). Germline CDR1 and CDR2: SGHTA and FQGNSA. V was trimmed by 4 bases and J by 3 bases, leaving 16 bases between them. The CDR3 consists of 17 residues. For the CDR3, the DNA is TGTGCCAGCAGCTCGCCTTTCCAGGGAGGTGGGGCCAACGTCCTGACTTTC. Translating gives CASSSPFQGGGANVLTF.

The chain employs TRBV25-1 and TRBJ1-4; 7 nucleotides match TRBD1. With V trimmed by 5 bases and J by 5 bases, 8 bases remained unmatched. The CDR3 contains 15 residues. CDR1 and CDR2 (germline): MGHDK, SYGVNS. The CDR3, as DNA: TGTGCCAGCAGTCTAGGGGGGACAGCAAATGAAAAACTGTTTTTT. Amino acids: CASSLGGTANEKLFF.

Many counts were recorded for this clone. The chain carries TRBV7-8 and TRBJ2-1, with D perhaps matching TRBD2 (5 bases). This CDR3 spans 15 amino acids. Trimming shortened V by 3 bases and J by 0 bases, and 9 bases separated the two germline ends. CDR1 is SGHVS, CDR2 FQNEAQ, per germline. The CDR3 DNA is TGTGCCAGCAGCTTTGGACTGAGCTCCTACAATGAGCAGTTCTTC. This sequence encodes CASSFGLSSYNEQFF.

This clone came up a few times. This chain links TRBV27 with TRBJ2-7, with 16 bases identical to TRBD2. The V gene end was trimmed by 5 bases and the J gene end by 2 bases; junction bases not matched to a gene: 12. Per germline, CDR1 MNHEY and CDR2 SMNVEV (reference sequence). The CDR3 totals 19 residues. The CDR3 nucleotides read TGTGCCAGCAGTCACGGGACTAGCGGGAGGGCCGGGACGACCTACGAGCAGTACTTC. Residues: CASSHGTSGRAGTTYEQYF.

The chain carries TRBV28 and TRBJ1-5; 7 bases align to TRBD1. With V trimmed by 6 bases and J by 7 bases, 12 bases remained unmatched. Germline lookup yields CDR1 MDHEN and CDR2 SYDVKM. There are 15 residues in the CDR3. DNA of the CDR3: TGTGCCAGCAGGTCAAGACAGGGAGGCGTCCAGCCCCAGCATTTT. Its protein is CASRSRQGGVQPQHF.

This clone was detected only a few times. The chain joins TRBV18 to TRBJ2-7; D call uncertain. Germline V gene sequence: CDR1 KGHSH, CDR2 LQKENI. The CDR3 is 14 residues long. V was trimmed by 3 bases and J by 6 bases, leaving 15 bases between them. The CDR3 DNA reads as TGTGCCAGCTCACCCCAAGGAGTGGCGAGCGAGCAGTACTTC. Its translation is CASSPQGVASEQYF. Complete variable domain (other parts from reference TRBV18 and TRBJ2-7): NAGVMQNPRHLVRRRGQEARLRCSPMKGHSHVYWYRQLPEEGLKFMVYLQKENIIDESGMPKERFSAEFPKEGPSILRIQQVVRGDSAAYFCASSPQGVASEQYFGPGTRLTVT.

The V gene is TRBV19, the J gene TRBJ1-2; 7 positions match TRBD1. There are 12 residues in the CDR3. Trimming removed 5 bases from V and 8 bases from J; junction bases left unmatched: 5. Per the germline V gene, CDR1 is LNHDA and CDR2 is SQIVND (reference sequence). Here the CDR3 reads CASSPTGYGYTF. As DNA, the CDR3 is TGTGCCAGTAGTCCGACAGGGTACGGCTACACCTTC.

There are a few counts of this clone. The V gene is TRBV9, the J gene TRBJ2-1; 8 bases are a match to TRBD2. The V gene's germline CDR1 is SGDLS and CDR2 YYNGEE. J lost 6 bases, V lost 3 bases, and 11 bases had no gene match. The CDR3 has 16 amino acids. Here the CDR3 DNA reads TGTGCCAGCAGCGAGAGCTTTAGCGGGGCAGCCAATGAGCAGTTCTTC. Translating gives CASSESFSGAANEQFF.

This clone has just a few counts. The V call is TRBV18, the J call TRBJ1-1; no reliable D call. The CDR3 runs to 15 residues. Looked up from germline, CDR1 is KGHSH and CDR2 is LQKENI. Trimming removed 1 base at V and 6 bases at J, with 15 bases between. This CDR3 reads CASSPLSRELAEAFF. In DNA form, the CDR3 reads TGTGCCAGCTCACCACTCTCACGGGAACTCGCTGAAGCTTTCTTT.

This clone appeared many times. The CDR3 spells CASSQTASRNNEQFF. As DNA, the CDR3 is TGCGCCAGCAGCCAGACAGCCTCACGGAACAATGAGCAGTTCTTC. The genes are TRBV4-1 and TRBJ2-1, with D possibly matching TRBD1 (5 bases). V lost 3 bases and J lost 5, with 14 bases in between. This CDR3 comprises 15 residues. Germline CDR1 reads MGHRA; CDR2 reads YSYEKL.

This clone was observed a handful of times. This chain uses TRBV2 with TRBJ1-1; D call uncertain. The CDR3 is 14 amino acids. V was clipped by 3 bases and J by 6 bases, with 14 bases between them. In germline, CDR1 is SNHLY, CDR2 FYNNEI. DNA for the CDR3: TGTGCCAGCAGTGATGGGCACGCCCGCCCTGAAGCTTTCTTT. Translating it yields CASSDGHARPEAFF.

This clone has more than one count but fewer than ten. This chain connects TRBV15 to TRBJ2-2; 9 nucleotides agree with TRBD1. V dropped 1 base and J dropped 7; count of bases not matched to a gene: 1. The CDR3 loop spans 14 amino acids. Germline loops: CDR1 LNHNV, CDR2 YYDKDF (reference sequence). In DNA form, the CDR3 reads TGTGCCACCAGCAGAGGACAGGGGGGCGGGGAGCTGTTTTTT. This translates into CATSRGQGGGELFF.

The CDR3, as DNA: TGCGCCAGCAGGTCGGCCCAGGTCTATGGCTACACCTTC. Protein: CASRSAQVYGYTF. The chain uses TRBV5-1 and TRBJ1-2; no clear D. This CDR3 region has 13 residues. Germline-derived CDR1 and CDR2 are SGHRS and YFSETQ. Between the trimmed V and J ends, which lost 5 bases and 4 bases, there was a span of 12 bases.

This clone was counted between two and nine times. The V call is TRBV2, the J call TRBJ1-1; D possibly corresponds to TRBD1 (5 bases). V was trimmed by 4 bases and J by 0 bases, leaving 15 bases between them. CDR3 length equals 16 residues. Germline lookup yields CDR1 SNHLY and CDR2 FYNNEI. The CDR3, as DNA: TGTGCCAGCAGTGTGGGTCAGGGTTCAATGAACACTGAAGCTTTCTTT. It translates to CASSVGQGSMNTEAFF. The full variable domain, completed using reference TRBV2 and TRBJ1-1, is EPEVTQTPSHQVTQMGQEVILRCVPISNHLYFYWYRQILGQKVEFLVSFYNNEISEKSEIFDDQFSVERPDGSNFTLKIRSTKLEDSAMYFCASSVGQGSMNTEAFFGQGTRLTVV.

This clone was counted a few times. The rearrangement joins TRBV30 to TRBJ1-5, with no clear D. Trimming left V 0 bases short and J 5 bases short, with 11 bases between. The CDR3 has 14 amino acids. Germline loops: CDR1 GTSNPN, CDR2 SVGIG (reference sequence). The CDR3 DNA is TGTGCCTGGAGTGTAATGGCGGGAGATCAGCCCCAGCATTTT. This sequence encodes CAWSVMAGDQPQHF. Filled out from reference TRBV30 and TRBJ1-5, the complete variable domain reads SQTIHQWPATLVQPVGSPLSLECTVEGTSNPNLYWYRQAAGRGLQLLFYSVGIGQISSEVPQNLSASRPQDRQFILSSKKLLLSDSGFYLCAWSVMAGDQPQHFGDGTRLSIL.

This clone has more than one count but fewer than ten. The V gene is TRBV6-5, the J gene TRBJ2-7; 7 bases line up with TRBD2. CDR3 length: 16 residues. V was pared by 0 bases and J by 3 bases, with 8 bases of the junction left unmatched. Germline V CDR1 and CDR2: MNHEY, SVGAGI. The CDR3 sequence: CASSYSMRGTGYEQYF. The CDR3 DNA reads TGTGCCAGCAGTTACTCCATGCGGGGGACTGGCTACGAGCAGTACTTC.

This clone showed up just a few times. The V gene is TRBV6-5, the J gene TRBJ2-2, with D unclear. Looked up from germline, CDR1 is MNHEY and CDR2 is SVGAGI. Trimming shortened V by 2 bases and J by 3 bases, and 13 bases separated the two germline ends. This CDR3 region has 16 residues. CDR3 loop: CASSYHGYADTGELFF. The DNA of the CDR3 is TGTGCCAGCAGTTACCACGGCTATGCGGACACCGGGGAGCTGTTTTTT.